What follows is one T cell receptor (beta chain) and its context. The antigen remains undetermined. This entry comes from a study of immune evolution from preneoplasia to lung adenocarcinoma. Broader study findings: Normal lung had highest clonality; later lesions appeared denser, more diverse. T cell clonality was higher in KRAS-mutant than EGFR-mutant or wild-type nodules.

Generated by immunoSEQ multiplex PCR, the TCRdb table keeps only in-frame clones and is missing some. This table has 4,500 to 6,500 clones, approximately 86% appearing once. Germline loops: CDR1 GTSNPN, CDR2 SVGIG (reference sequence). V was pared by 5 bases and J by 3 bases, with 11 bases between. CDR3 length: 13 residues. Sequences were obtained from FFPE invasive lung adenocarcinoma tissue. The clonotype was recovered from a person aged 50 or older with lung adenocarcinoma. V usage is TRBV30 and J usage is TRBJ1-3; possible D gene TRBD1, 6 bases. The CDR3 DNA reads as TGTGCCTGGGTAGGGGGTAATGGAAACACCATATATTTT. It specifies CAWVGGNGNTIYF.